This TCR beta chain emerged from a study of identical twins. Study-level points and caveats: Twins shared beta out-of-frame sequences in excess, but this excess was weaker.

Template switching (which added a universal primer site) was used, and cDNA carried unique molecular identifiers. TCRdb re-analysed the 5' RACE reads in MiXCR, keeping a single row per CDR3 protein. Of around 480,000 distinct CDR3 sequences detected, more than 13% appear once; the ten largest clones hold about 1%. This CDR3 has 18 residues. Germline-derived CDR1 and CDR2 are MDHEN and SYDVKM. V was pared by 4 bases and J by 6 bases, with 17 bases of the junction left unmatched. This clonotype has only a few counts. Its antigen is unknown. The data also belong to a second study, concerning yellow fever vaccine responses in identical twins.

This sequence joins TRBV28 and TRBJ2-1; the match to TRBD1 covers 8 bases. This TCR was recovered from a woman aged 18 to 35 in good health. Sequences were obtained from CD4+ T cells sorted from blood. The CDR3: CASSSRQGRGFRGNEQFF. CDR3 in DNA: TGTGCCAGCAGTTCAAGACAGGGGCGTGGATTTCGGGGCAATGAGCAGTTCTTC.